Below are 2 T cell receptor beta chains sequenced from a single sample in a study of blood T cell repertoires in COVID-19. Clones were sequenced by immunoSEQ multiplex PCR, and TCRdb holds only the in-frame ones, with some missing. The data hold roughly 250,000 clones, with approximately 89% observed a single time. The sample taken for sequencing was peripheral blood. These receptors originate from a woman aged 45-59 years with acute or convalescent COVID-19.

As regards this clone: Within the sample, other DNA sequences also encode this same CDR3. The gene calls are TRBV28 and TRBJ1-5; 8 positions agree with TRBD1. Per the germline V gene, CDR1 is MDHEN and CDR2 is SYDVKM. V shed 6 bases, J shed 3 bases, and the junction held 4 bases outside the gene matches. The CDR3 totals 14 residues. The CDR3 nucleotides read TGTGCCAGCAGCCCGGGACAGGTCAATCAGCCCCAGCATTTT. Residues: CASSPGQVNQPQHF. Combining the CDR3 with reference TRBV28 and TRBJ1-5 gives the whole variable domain DVKVTQSSRYLVKRTGEKVFLECVQDMDHENMFWYRQDPGLGLRLIYFSYDVKMKEKGDIPEGYSVSREKKERFSLILESASTNQTSMYLCASSPGQVNQPQHFGDGTRLSIL.

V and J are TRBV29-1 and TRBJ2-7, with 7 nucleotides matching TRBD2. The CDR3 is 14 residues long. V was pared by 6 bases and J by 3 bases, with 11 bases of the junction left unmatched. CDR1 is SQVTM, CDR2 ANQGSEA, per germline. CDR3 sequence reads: CSVATPGGNYEQYF. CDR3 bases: TGCAGCGTCGCCACCCCGGGAGGAAACTACGAGCAGTACTTC.